These 27 T cell receptor beta chains originate from one sample sequenced in a study of identical twins. TCRdb re-derived calls from the 5' RACE reads in MiXCR, one entry per CDR3 protein. The table shows about 200,000 distinct CDR3 sequences, with roughly 7.1% occurring only once. These sequences were also reported in another study, on T cells expressing NK-cell markers.

The specimen was CD8+ T cells sorted from blood. The receptors come from a woman aged 18-35 years in good health.

There are a few counts of this clonotype. The chain employs TRBV24-1 and TRBJ2-7, with D perhaps matching TRBD1 (5 bases). The CDR3 loop spans 12 amino acids. From germline, CDR1 is KGHDR and CDR2 SFDVKD. Deletions cut 10 bases from V and 3 bases from J, with 12 bases between. CDR3: CATPDSNYEQYF. In nucleotides, the CDR3 is TGTGCCACGCCCGACAGTAACTACGAGCAGTACTTC.

This clonotype showed up many times. The chain employs TRBV10-1 and TRBJ1-1; 7 bases line up with TRBD1. After removal of 1 base from V and 1 base from J, the junction contained 3 bases not matched to a gene. CDR1 is WNHNN and CDR2 is SYGVQD in the germline V gene (reference sequence). The CDR3 covers 15 residues. CDR3 coding DNA: TGCGCCAGCAGTGAGTTCCAGGGGGGGAACACTGAAGCTTTCTTT. Translation gives CASSEFQGGNTEAFF.

The J gene is TRBJ1-2, the V gene TRBV12-3 or TRBV12-4; no clear D gene. CDR3 length: 15 residues. V was pared by 2 bases and J by 4 bases, with 14 bases between. DNA for the CDR3: TGTGCCAGCAGTTTACGGTTAAGGGATATCTATGGCTACACCTTC. Translated, it gives CASSLRLRDIYGYTF.

This clonotype was seen at least ten times. The J gene is TRBJ2-7, the V gene TRBV7-2; no firm D call. Germline V CDR1 and CDR2: SGHTA, FQGNSA. The V end lost 1 base, the J end lost 4 bases, and 5 bases lay between the germline ends. CDR3 length equals 12 residues. As DNA, the CDR3 is TGTGCCAGCAGCTTAGTTATATACGAGCAGTACTTC. Translating gives CASSLVIYEQYF.

The chain has TRBV7-9 and TRBJ2-5, with D possibly TRBD2 on 6 matching bases. V was cut by 6 bases and J by 2 bases, with 22 bases left in between. Per germline, CDR1 SEHNR and CDR2 FQNEAQ (reference sequence). There are 17 residues in the CDR3. This CDR3 is CASRPPGGVLSQETQYF. DNA of the CDR3: TGTGCCAGCAGGCCTCCCGGGGGAGTCCTCTCTCAAGAGACCCAGTACTTC.

This clonotype was seen repeatedly, ten times or more. The chain uses TRBV7-2 and TRBJ2-7; TRBD2 aligns across 12 bases. Germline CDR1 reads SGHTA; CDR2 reads FQGNSA. There are 17 residues in the CDR3. V shed 3 bases and J 0 bases; nucleotides not matched to a gene: 6. The CDR3 coding sequence is TGTGCCAGCAGCTTGGGACTAGCGGGCTACAGCTCCTACGAGCAGTACTTC. Protein sequence: CASSLGLAGYSSYEQYF.

The J gene is TRBJ1-6, the V gene TRBV10-2; D is perhaps TRBD1 (5 bases). Germline CDR1 WSHSY, CDR2 SAAADI. V lost 3 bases, J lost 4 bases, and 13 bases lay in between. This CDR3 comprises 16 residues. Here the CDR3 reads CASSDSGGRYNSPLHF. The CDR3 DNA is TGCGCCAGCAGTGACTCCGGGGGTAGATATAATTCACCCCTCCACTTT.

This clonotype has ten or more counts. This chain links TRBV3-1 with TRBJ2-5; no definite D call. This CDR3 contains 15 residues. V gave up 1 base and J gave up 2 bases, with 11 bases separating them. CDR1 is LGHDT, CDR2 YNNKEL, per germline (reference sequence). The CDR3 spells CASSQGPTQQETQYF. CDR3 sequence (DNA): TGTGCCAGCAGCCAAGGTCCGACTCAGCAAGAGACCCAGTACTTC.

This clonotype showed up just a few times. V usage is TRBV4-3 and J usage is TRBJ2-1; D remains unclear. Germline V CDR1 and CDR2: LGHNA, YSLEER. Between the trimmed V and J ends, which lost 0 bases and 5 bases, there was a span of 8 bases. This CDR3 is built from 14 residues. The CDR3 here is CASSQDSINNEQFF. The DNA of the CDR3 is TGCGCCAGCAGCCAAGATAGCATCAACAATGAGCAGTTCTTC.

The table lists this clonotype with a few counts. The chain employs TRBV20-1 and TRBJ2-5; D possibly corresponds to TRBD2 (6 bases). This CDR3 comprises 15 residues. Germline V gene lookup returns CDR1 DFQATT and CDR2 SNEGSKA (reference sequence). Trimming pared 0 bases from V and 5 bases from J, leaving 16 bases between. CDR3 sequence reads: CSAREGGVGGETQYF. The CDR3 coding sequence is TGCAGTGCTAGAGAGGGGGGAGTCGGCGGGGAGACCCAGTACTTC.

This clonotype occurred many times. This chain joins TRBV10-3 and TRBJ2-1; D unclear. CDR1 ENHRY and CDR2 SYGVKD come from the germline V gene. CDR3 size: 14 residues. The V end was cut by 0 bases, the J end by 10 bases, with 13 bases between. CDR3 nucleotide sequence: TGTGCCATCAGTGAGTCGGGCAGAGGTACCGAGCAGTTCTTC. Its protein is CAISESGRGTEQFF.

The chain has TRBV12-3 or TRBV12-4 and TRBJ2-3, with TRBD1 identical over 7 bases. This CDR3 is built from 18 residues. Trimming removed 2 bases from V and 5 bases from J; junction bases left unmatched: 16. The CDR3 sequence is CASSLSLWRQGVGDTQYF. The CDR3 coding sequence is TGTGCCAGCAGTTTATCTCTATGGCGGCAGGGGGTCGGAGATACGCAGTATTTT.

This clonotype appeared a few times. The rearrangement joins TRBV11-1 to TRBJ2-3; D unresolved. Germline loops: CDR1 SGHAT, CDR2 FQDESV (reference sequence). Deletions cut 5 bases from V and 2 bases from J, with 23 bases between. The CDR3 contains 18 residues. The CDR3 nucleotides read TGTGCCAGCAGCCCCCGTAGCAGTGAGCTGCCACACACAGATACGCAGTATTTT. Its translation is CASSPRSSELPHTDTQYF. Looking up the rest from reference TRBV11-1 and TRBJ2-3 gives the full variable domain: EAEVAQSPRYKITEKSQAVAFWCDPISGHATLYWYRQILGQGPELLVQFQDESVVDDSQLPKDRFSAERLKGVDSTLKIQPAELGDSAMYLCASSPRSSELPHTDTQYFGPGTRLTVL.

DNA for the CDR3: TGTGCCAGCACTCGAAGCGGTACAGATACGCAGTATTTT. This gives the protein CASTRSGTDTQYF. The chain combines TRBV27 with TRBJ2-3; D perhaps matches TRBD2 (5 bases). Trimming shortened V by 7 bases and J by 3 bases, and 11 bases separated the two germline ends. This CDR3 has 13 amino acids. Germline loops: CDR1 MNHEY, CDR2 SMNVEV (reference sequence).

The rearrangement links TRBV24-1 to TRBJ2-1, with D possibly being TRBD1 (6 bases). V was clipped by 9 bases and J by 3 bases, with 11 bases between them. The CDR3 has 13 residues. The V gene's germline CDR1 is KGHDR and CDR2 SFDVKD. CDR3 residues: CATGDNFYNEQFF. The CDR3 DNA is TGTGCCACCGGGGACAATTTCTACAATGAGCAGTTCTTC.

This clonotype occurred a few times. The chain has TRBV7-3 and TRBJ1-4; D is unclear. CDR3 length equals 13 residues. Germline V CDR1 and CDR2: SGHTA, FQGTGA. Trimming removed 1 base at V and 7 bases at J, with 7 bases between. In DNA, the CDR3 is TGTGCCAGCAGCTTAAATGCGGGTGAAAAACTGTTTTTT. Translating gives CASSLNAGEKLFF.

The J gene is TRBJ2-1, the V gene TRBV12-3 or TRBV12-4, with D unclear. The V and J ends lost 4 bases and 8 bases respectively, with 9 bases between them. The CDR3 has 12 residues. CDR3: CASSSQWDEQFF. The CDR3 nucleotides read TGTGCCAGCAGTTCGCAGTGGGATGAGCAGTTCTTC.

This clonotype has ten or more counts. The chain joins TRBV3-1 to TRBJ2-7, with TRBD2 matching 9 bases. The germline gives CDR1 LGHDT, CDR2 YNNKEL (reference sequence). This CDR3 is 16 amino acids long. V gave up 3 bases and J gave up 5 bases; unmatched junction bases: 11. CDR3 region: CASSHGTSPEEDEQYF. The CDR3 DNA reads TGTGCCAGCAGCCACGGGACTAGCCCTGAGGAGGACGAGCAGTACTTC.

J is TRBJ2-3 and V is TRBV3-1; D gene unclear. The CDR3 has 12 residues. CDR1 and CDR2 from the germline V gene are LGHDT and YNNKEL (reference sequence). Trimming removed 6 bases from V and 5 bases from J, with 9 bases in between. The CDR3 protein is CASRDSEDTQYF. For the CDR3, the DNA is TGTGCCAGCAGGGATTCGGAAGATACGCAGTATTTT.

With respect to this clonotype: The junction differs from germline at one of its ends, possibly a read error. The V and J genes are TRBV19 and TRBJ2-1; 12 bases agree with TRBD2. The germline V gene encodes CDR1 LNHDA and CDR2 SQIVND (reference sequence). The CDR3 is 16 amino acids. CDR3 residues: CASTIGLAGYRNEQFF. CDR3 DNA: TGTGCCAGTACTATAGGACTAGCGGGGTACCGGAATGAGCAGTTCTTC.

A few counts support this clonotype. This chain joins TRBV6-5 and TRBJ2-7, with unresolved D. V lost 0 bases, J lost 7 bases, and 10 bases lay in between. The CDR3 runs to 13 residues. Germline loops: CDR1 MNHEY, CDR2 SVGAGI. CDR3 residues: CASSYSERVEQYF. The CDR3 DNA reads TGTGCCAGCAGTTACTCGGAACGGGTGGAGCAGTACTTC.

This clonotype was seen repeatedly, ten times or more. The chain uses TRBV12-3 or TRBV12-4 and TRBJ2-3; D ambiguous. Trimming took 6 bases from V and 4 from J, leaving 5 bases between them. The CDR3 totals 11 residues. CDR3 amino acids: CASSLSDTQYF. The CDR3, as DNA: TGTGCCAGCAGCTTATCAGATACGCAGTATTTT.

This clonotype has a count of ten or more. J is TRBJ1-1 and V is TRBV21-1. TRBV21-1 corresponds to a pseudogene. The CDR3 loop spans 15 amino acids. CDR3 region: CASSKCGETVTEAFF. DNA for the CDR3: TGTGCCAGCAGCAAATGCGGAGAGACGGTCACTGAAGCTTTCTTT.

The chain joins TRBV6-5 to TRBJ2-1, with 13 bases lining up with TRBD2. V was pared by 2 bases and J by 7 bases, with 2 bases of the junction left unmatched. Looked up from germline, CDR1 is MNHEY and CDR2 is SVGAGI. This CDR3 has 15 residues. CDR3 nucleotides: TGTGCCAGCAGTTACCCGGGACTAGCGGGGAATGAGCAGTTCTTC. Its translation is CASSYPGLAGNEQFF.

The V and J genes are TRBV11-2 and TRBJ2-1; tentatively, D is TRBD1 or TRBD2 (6 bases each). The germline V gene has CDR1 SGHAT and CDR2 FQNNGV. The CDR3 sequence is 15 residues long. Deletions cut 3 bases from V and 7 bases from J, with 16 bases between. The CDR3 region has the DNA TGTGCCAGCAGCTTGTATAGCGGCACAGGGAATGAGCAGTTCTTC. It translates to CASSLYSGTGNEQFF.

This clonotype was found a few times. V usage is TRBV6-2 or TRBV6-3 and J usage is TRBJ2-7; 10 bases fit TRBD2. With 7 bases clipped from V and 1 base from J, the junction kept 4 bases outside the gene matches. Germline assignment: CDR1 MNHEY and CDR2 SVGEGT. The CDR3 consists of 14 residues. The CDR3 region is CASIGLAVSYEQYF. CDR3 nucleotides: TGTGCCAGCATCGGACTAGCGGTATCCTACGAGCAGTACTTC.

The chain recombines TRBV11-2 with TRBJ2-7, with D tentatively TRBD1 or TRBD2 (5 bases each). Germline CDR1 reads SGHAT; CDR2 reads FQNNGV. This CDR3 has 14 residues. Trimming took 1 base from V and 4 from J, leaving 11 bases between them. CDR3 nucleotide sequence: TGTGCCAGCAGCTTAGGGGACCTAGTTTACGAGCAGTACTTC. This codes for CASSLGDLVYEQYF.